This paragraph reports one T cell receptor (beta chain). It has no known antigen specificity. Base qualities are missing; no much larger clone stands one base away. This entry belongs to a study of response to subunit inactivated influenza vaccine (dated by TCRdb to the late 2010s). About the investigation overall: The study used deep quantitative T cell receptor repertoire profiling to track responses to a trivalent subunit inactivated influenza vaccine. The investigation overall reported the following: It was suggested by the authors that each seasonal influenza vaccination may recruit only a limited number of new T cells.

Libraries came from RT-PCR. The reads were generated on an Illumina HiSeq 2500. TCRdb took the public reads, trimmed them with fastp at Q25, ran MiXCR for clone calling and kept in-frame beta chains. Under each unique CDR3 protein, matching rows form one entry showing the most common genes and DNA. Across this sample there are a few hundred thousand distinct CDR3 sequences, with around 13% seen only once. The top ten clones comprise approximately 12% of the sample. CDR1 MNHNS and CDR2 SASEGT were looked up in the germline V gene. There are 17 amino acids in the CDR3, from cysteine to phenylalanine inclusive. Only the CDR3 part of the read is kept: 51 bases, read in frame from the first base. Trimming takes 4 bases from V and 5 bases from J, and the germline ends sit 21 bases apart.

The material sequenced was PBMCs from blood, taken 12 days after vaccination. The receptor comes from a man aged 50-60 years who received an inactivated influenza vaccine. Donor details come from another sample of the same person, matched by shared clones. The sequence joins TRBV6-1 to TRBJ1-5, with the D segment identity uncertain. The DNA sequence reads TGTGCCAGCAGTGTACCAGGAGTGGGAGGGAGCTATCAGCCCCAGCATTTT. It translates to CASSVPGVGGSYQPQHF.